The 3 T cell receptor beta chains below all came from one sample that was sequenced in a study of cytomegalovirus exposure and HLA in healthy donors. With 60 Vbeta and 13 Jbeta primers, the PCR was carried out. Libraries were prepared by immunoSEQ multiplex PCR; TCRdb keeps only in-frame clonotypes and omits some of them. The sample table sets out tens of thousands of clones. The sequencing input was PBMCs. The origin of the receptors is a young woman in good health and CMV-seropositive.

The chain uses TRBV28 and TRBJ1-5; D call uncertain. The CDR3 contains 13 residues. Deletions cut 3 bases from V and 5 bases from J, with 8 bases between. Germline V lookup: CDR1 MDHEN, CDR2 SYDVKM. CDR3 DNA: TGTGCCAGCAGTTTCCGAAGAGATCAGCCCCAGCATTTT. It translates to CASSFRRDQPQHF.

The CDR3 region has the DNA TGTGCCAGTAGTAAGGGGGCCGCCGGGGGATACGAGCAGTACTTC. Amino acids: CASSKGAAGGYEQYF. The chain links TRBV19 to TRBJ2-7, with a weak D call TRBD1 (7 bases). Trimming took off 4 bases at V and 4 bases at J, with 17 bases between the two ends. The CDR3 is 15 residues long. Germline V gene sequence: CDR1 LNHDA, CDR2 SQIVND (reference sequence).

J is TRBJ2-7 and V is TRBV5-6; D is uncertain. V dropped 0 bases and J dropped 3 bases, with 7 bases sitting between them. This CDR3 has 13 amino acids. CDR1 and CDR2 (germline): SGHDT, YYEEEE. CDR3 nucleotide sequence: TGTGCCAGCAGCTTGGGGTCAGACTACGAGCAGTACTTC. This encodes CASSLGSDYEQYF.